A single sample is the source of the 10 T cell receptor beta chains below, sequenced in a study of shared T cell receptors in the human thymus. Here immunoSEQ multiplex PCR was the method, and the copy in TCRdb shows in-frame clones only, minus some. The sample has roughly 550,000 clones; around 78% are singletons. This same sample was also part of a study on human thymus T cells.

Source material: thymocytes. The receptor source for this set is a boy under three years old with a congenital heart defect.

The CDR3 region is CASSPNRRGTAYEQYF. The CDR3 nucleotides are TGTGCCAGCAGCCCAAATAGGAGGGGTACCGCCTACGAGCAGTACTTC. V and J are TRBV11-3 and TRBJ2-7; D is possibly TRBD2 (6 bases). V was shortened by 5 bases and J by 2 bases, with 19 bases between the two germline ends. CDR3 length equals 16 residues. From germline, CDR1 is SGHNT and CDR2 YENEEA.

This chain uses TRBV13 with TRBJ2-1; 11 bases fit TRBD2. The CDR3 extends over 15 amino acids. Trimming took 5 bases from V and 8 from J; bases not matched to a gene: 8. CDR1 and CDR2 (germline): PRHDT, FYEKMQ (reference sequence). Here the CDR3 reads CASSDSGRAGDEQFF. In nucleotides, the CDR3 is TGTGCCAGCAGCGATAGCGGGAGGGCCGGGGATGAGCAGTTCTTC.

With regard to this clone: The sample holds other DNA sequences that translate to the same CDR3. This chain uses TRBV5-1 with TRBJ2-1; 11 bases fit TRBD2. The CDR3 extends over 15 amino acids. Germline CDR1 SGHRS, CDR2 YFSETQ. The trim removed 4 bases at V and 6 bases at J, leaving 6 bases unmatched. CDR3 in amino acids: CASSLLAGGGNEQFF. CDR3 DNA: TGCGCCAGCAGCCTATTAGCGGGAGGGGGCAATGAGCAGTTCTTC.

V is TRBV11-3 and J is TRBJ2-7; TRBD2 aligns across 9 bases. The trim removed 1 base at V and 7 bases at J, leaving 8 bases unmatched. In germline, CDR1 is SGHNT, CDR2 YENEEA. The CDR3 loop spans 15 amino acids. As DNA, the CDR3 is TGTGCCAGCAGCTTAGTTCGGGCGGGAGGGGGAGAGCAGTACTTC. This sequence encodes CASSLVRAGGGEQYF.

The chain employs TRBV6-1 and TRBJ2-7; D is possibly TRBD2 (5 bases). The CDR3 loop spans 13 amino acids. Per the germline V gene, CDR1 is MNHNS and CDR2 is SASEGT. The V and J ends lost 6 bases and 1 base respectively, with 10 bases between them. CDR3 in DNA: TGTGCCAGCAGCCTAAGGAGGTCCTACGAGCAGTACTTC. Protein: CASSLRRSYEQYF.

The chain carries TRBV7-6 and TRBJ2-3; no clear D gene. The ends were cut back, 1 base at V and 0 bases at J, with 5 bases in the middle. Germline V lookup: CDR1 SGHVS, CDR2 FNYEAQ. The CDR3 is 14 amino acids. Here the CDR3 reads CASSLDGSTDTQYF. The CDR3 DNA follows: TGTGCCAGCAGCTTAGATGGCAGCACAGATACGCAGTATTTT.

V usage is TRBV27 and J usage is TRBJ2-1; 13 nucleotides agree with TRBD2. Unmatched junction bases numbered 5, after V lost 7 bases and J lost 8 bases. The germline V gene encodes CDR1 MNHEY and CDR2 SMNVEV (reference sequence). This CDR3 has 14 residues. The CDR3 loop is CASKGTSGIHEQFF. CDR3 bases: TGTGCCAGCAAAGGGACTAGCGGGATACATGAGCAGTTCTTC.

The rearrangement links TRBV6-5 to TRBJ1-2; D is possibly TRBD1 (5 bases). CDR3 length equals 12 residues. CDR1 is MNHEY and CDR2 is SVGAGI in the germline V gene. V dropped 0 bases and J dropped 8 bases, with 7 bases sitting between them. Here the CDR3 reads CASSYSGAGYTF. DNA of the CDR3: TGTGCCAGCAGTTACTCTGGGGCCGGCTACACCTTC.

This clone was found once. V is TRBV5-4 and J is TRBJ2-3, with 10 nucleotides matching TRBD2. Germline loops: CDR1 SGHNT, CDR2 YYREEE (reference sequence). This CDR3 comprises 16 residues. The junction had 5 bases not matched to a gene; V was cut back by 0 bases and J by 4 bases. The CDR3: CASSLASSGSSDTQYF. In DNA form, the CDR3 reads TGTGCCAGCAGCTTGGCATCTAGCGGGAGTTCAGATACGCAGTATTTT.

This chain connects TRBV18 to TRBJ1-2; maybe TRBD1 (6 bases). Trimming cost V 11 bases and J 3 bases, with 10 bases left between them. Germline CDR1 is KGHSH and CDR2 is LQKENI. The CDR3 loop spans 11 amino acids. CDR3: CAVEGDYGYTF. The CDR3 DNA follows: TGTGCCGTAGAGGGGGACTATGGCTACACCTTC.